A selection of T cell receptor beta chains follows, all from one sample in a study of shared clonotypes between healthy human individuals. Clones were read by immunoSEQ multiplex PCR, and TCRdb kept only the in-frame ones, dropping some. The sample includes under 2,000,000 clones, roughly 94% seen only once; the top ten take more than 0.95%. Specimen: naive CD8+ T cells sorted from blood. These receptors were obtained from a young man in good health. Both conserved end residues are part of each CDR3. The order of the fields is V gene, D gene, clone size, J gene, CDR3 DNA, CDR3 protein. A D gene is named only where the DNA matches it firmly. Not every row has a clone size; where given, it reads once, few, many or a size class.

V gene: TRBV29-1; D gene: .; clone size: .; J gene: TRBJ1-2; CDR3 DNA: TGCAGCGTTGTTGGGGGAGATGGCTATGGCTACACCTTC; CDR3 protein: CSVVGGDGYGYTF
V gene: TRBV6-5; D gene: TRBD2; clone size: .; J gene: TRBJ2-3; CDR3 DNA: TGTGCCAGCAGTCTAGCGGGAGGAGATACGCAGTATTTT; CDR3 protein: CASSLAGGDTQYF
V gene: TRBV27; D gene: TRBD1; clone size: once; J gene: TRBJ2-2; CDR3 DNA: TGTGCCAGCAGTTTAGGACAGGGCACCGGGGAGCTGTTTTTT; CDR3 protein: CASSLGQGTGELFF
V gene: TRBV2; D gene: .; clone size: .; J gene: TRBJ2-5; CDR3 DNA: TGTGCCAGCAGTGAAGGGGGGGGCCACCTTGAGACCCAGTACTTC; CDR3 protein: CASSEGGGHLETQYF
V gene: TRBV5-1; D gene: TRBD2; clone size: .; J gene: TRBJ2-3; CDR3 DNA: TGCGCCAGCAGCTTGCGGACTAGCGGACTCACAGATACGCAGTATTTT; CDR3 protein: CASSLRTSGLTDTQYF
V gene: TRBV7-8; D gene: TRBD1; clone size: .; J gene: TRBJ2-7; CDR3 DNA: TGTGCCAGCACAAAGGGGGCAGGCGAGCAGTACTTC; CDR3 protein: CASTKGAGEQYF
V gene: TRBV7-6; D gene: .; clone size: once; J gene: TRBJ2-3; CDR3 DNA: TGTGCCAGCAGCTTTGGCGATAGCACAGATACGCAGTATTTT; CDR3 protein: CASSFGDSTDTQYF
V gene: TRBV30; D gene: .; clone size: .; J gene: TRBJ2-7; CDR3 DNA: TGTGCCTGGAGTGTAGAACTCGGGCTCTACGAGCAGTACTTC; CDR3 protein: CAWSVELGLYEQYF
V gene: TRBV27; D gene: .; clone size: .; J gene: TRBJ2-7; CDR3 DNA: TGTGCCAGCAGTACTACGACAGACTCATTCCCCTCCTACGAGCAGTACTTC; CDR3 protein: CASSTTTDSFPSYEQYF
V gene: TRBV6-5; D gene: .; clone size: .; J gene: TRBJ1-3; CDR3 DNA: TGTGCCAGCAGTTCCACCTGGACGGACGCTGGAAACACCATATATTTT; CDR3 protein: CASSSTWTDAGNTIYF
V gene: TRBV27; D gene: .; clone size: .; J gene: TRBJ1-1; CDR3 DNA: TGTGCCAGCAGTTTATCATGGGGGAATGAGGTGAACACTGAAGCTTTCTTT; CDR3 protein: CASSLSWGNEVNTEAFF
V gene: TRBV11-2; D gene: .; clone size: .; J gene: TRBJ2-7; CDR3 DNA: TGTGCCAGCAGCCCGGGACCCTGGGGATCTTACGAGCAGTACTTC; CDR3 protein: CASSPGPWGSYEQYF
V gene: TRBV12-5; D gene: .; clone size: .; J gene: TRBJ1-3; CDR3 DNA: TGTGCTAGTGGTTTGGTATCTGGGGCGAAGGACCAGAGCTCTGGAAACACCATATATTTT; CDR3 protein: CASGLVSGAKDQSSGNTIYF
V gene: TRBV5-6; D gene: .; clone size: once; J gene: TRBJ1-2; CDR3 DNA: TGTGCCAGCAGCTTGAGGCAGGCGCTATTAGCTAACTATGGCTACACCTTC; CDR3 protein: CASSLRQALLANYGYTF
V gene: TRBV13; D gene: TRBD2; clone size: .; J gene: TRBJ2-7; CDR3 DNA: TGTGCCAGCAGCCCGAGCGCCGGGACTAGCGCGATAGCCCGTCCCTACGAGCAGTACTTC; CDR3 protein: CASSPSAGTSAIARPYEQYF
V gene: TRBV7-8; D gene: .; clone size: once; J gene: TRBJ2-7; CDR3 DNA: TGTGCCAGCAGCTTCCCAGGGACGAACGAGCAGTACTTC; CDR3 protein: CASSFPGTNEQYF
V gene: TRBV11-2; D gene: .; clone size: .; J gene: TRBJ1-5; CDR3 DNA: TGTGCCAGCAGCCTCGGGGGGTTTGGCGGTCAGCCCCAGCATTTT; CDR3 protein: CASSLGGFGGQPQHF
V gene: TRBV5-6; D gene: .; clone size: .; J gene: TRBJ2-2; CDR3 DNA: TGTGCCAGCAGCTTGGGGTCGTCCACCGGGGAGCTGTTTTTT; CDR3 protein: CASSLGSSTGELFF
V gene: TRBV29-1; D gene: TRBD2; clone size: .; J gene: TRBJ2-1; CDR3 DNA: TGCAGCGTTGAGATCCGCGGGGGTCCCAATGAGCAGTTCTTC; CDR3 protein: CSVEIRGGPNEQFF
V gene: TRBV7-6; D gene: .; clone size: .; J gene: TRBJ1-4; CDR3 DNA: TGTGCCAGCAGCTTAGGTTACGGTCCGGTAGATGCATACACAACTAATGAAAAACTGTTTTTT; CDR3 protein: CASSLGYGPVDAYTTNEKLFF
V gene: TRBV5-6; D gene: .; clone size: .; J gene: TRBJ2-5; CDR3 DNA: TGTGCCAGCAGCCATGTAAGGTACCAAGAGACCCAGTACTTC; CDR3 protein: CASSHVRYQETQYF
V gene: TRBV7-9; D gene: TRBD1; clone size: .; J gene: TRBJ1-2; CDR3 DNA: TGTGCCAGCAGCTTAGATTCGGTCGGGACAGGCATCAATGGCTACACCTTC; CDR3 protein: CASSLDSVGTGINGYTF
V gene: TRBV5-6; D gene: TRBD2; clone size: .; J gene: TRBJ2-2; CDR3 DNA: TGTGCCAGCAGCCTTGGACTAGCTATCGGGGAGCTGTTTTTT; CDR3 protein: CASSLGLAIGELFF
V gene: TRBV28; D gene: TRBD1; clone size: .; J gene: TRBJ2-7; CDR3 DNA: TGTGCCAGCAGTTTTGGGGGACAGGGCCACGAGCAGTACTTC; CDR3 protein: CASSFGGQGHEQYF
V gene: TRBV2; D gene: TRBD2; clone size: .; J gene: TRBJ2-1; CDR3 DNA: TGTGCCAGCAGTGTTCCCCCGGGGACTAGCGGGGTTCATCCTGAGCAGTTCTTC; CDR3 protein: CASSVPPGTSGVHPEQFF
V gene: TRBV6-1; D gene: TRBD1; clone size: .; J gene: TRBJ2-7; CDR3 DNA: TGTGCCACCCGATGGACAGGGGGCTACGAGCAGTACTTC; CDR3 protein: CATRWTGGYEQYF
V gene: TRBV29-1; D gene: .; clone size: .; J gene: TRBJ2-7; CDR3 DNA: TGCAGCGTTGAAGACAACACGGGTTGGACGGGGGAGCAGTACTTC; CDR3 protein: CSVEDNTGWTGEQYF
V gene: TRBV7-9; D gene: TRBD1; clone size: once; J gene: TRBJ2-5; CDR3 DNA: TGTGCCAGCAGCAAACTCCCGGGACAGCCTCGGTGGGAGACCCAGTACTTC; CDR3 protein: CASSKLPGQPRWETQYF
V gene: TRBV4-3; D gene: .; clone size: .; J gene: TRBJ2-5; CDR3 DNA: TGCGCCAGCAGCCAAGTCGTGGGAAGTAGGGAGACCCAGTACTTC; CDR3 protein: CASSQVVGSRETQYF
V gene: TRBV4-1; D gene: TRBD2; clone size: .; J gene: TRBJ2-7; CDR3 DNA: TGCGCCAGCAGCCAAGTCAGAGGGACGGTCGTCCCGGGAGGGAGCTCCTACGAGCAGTACTTC; CDR3 protein: CASSQVRGTVVPGGSSYEQYF
V gene: TRBV7-9; D gene: TRBD2; clone size: .; J gene: TRBJ2-1; CDR3 DNA: TGTGCCAGCAGCTTAGGGGGGGGACTCTCCTACAATGAGCAGTTCTTC; CDR3 protein: CASSLGGGLSYNEQFF
V gene: TRBV30; D gene: TRBD2; clone size: .; J gene: TRBJ2-7; CDR3 DNA: TGTGCCTGGAGTGTGACTAGCGGACTCTCCTACGAGCAGTACTTC; CDR3 protein: CAWSVTSGLSYEQYF
V gene: TRBV5-8; D gene: .; clone size: once; J gene: TRBJ1-1; CDR3 DNA: TGTGCCAGCAGCTTGGGACCCCTTAAGGGAGCTTTCTTT; CDR3 protein: CASSLGPLKGAFF
V gene: TRBV7-9; D gene: .; clone size: .; J gene: TRBJ2-7; CDR3 DNA: TGTGCCAGCAGCTTCCTCCCCAGCCCCTACGAGCAGTACTTC; CDR3 protein: CASSFLPSPYEQYF
V gene: TRBV4-2; D gene: TRBD1; clone size: .; J gene: TRBJ1-5; CDR3 DNA: TGTGCCAGCAGCCCGACAGGGCCGAATCAGCCCCAGCATTTT; CDR3 protein: CASSPTGPNQPQHF
V gene: TRBV11-2; D gene: .; clone size: few; J gene: TRBJ2-7; CDR3 DNA: TGTGCCAGCAGCCTGACAGAAATCTACGAGCAGTACTTC; CDR3 protein: CASSLTEIYEQYF
V gene: TRBV18; D gene: .; clone size: .; J gene: TRBJ2-5; CDR3 DNA: TGTGCCAGCTCACCACCGAATGGGGAAGAGACCCAGTACTTC; CDR3 protein: CASSPPNGEETQYF
V gene: TRBV7-2; D gene: .; clone size: .; J gene: TRBJ2-7; CDR3 DNA: TGTGCCAGCAGCTTCCCGGGCCAACCCTACGAGCAGTACTTC; CDR3 protein: CASSFPGQPYEQYF
V gene: TRBV7-9; D gene: .; clone size: .; J gene: TRBJ1-6; CDR3 DNA: TGTGCCAGCAGCGTTAGCACAGGTAGATCACCCCTCCACTTT; CDR3 protein: CASSVSTGRSPLHF
V gene: TRBV29-1; D gene: .; clone size: once; J gene: TRBJ2-1; CDR3 DNA: TGCAGCTTCCTTAAGGGCGGTGAGCAGTTCTTC; CDR3 protein: CSFLKGGEQFF